This record covers a single T cell receptor (beta chain). The antigen is not known. This sample is drawn from a study of blood T cells in healthy people across ages. Findings and limits, study-wide: In older individuals, TCR beta diversity per million T cells was lower, falling roughly linearly with age.

The extraction recovered at least 5 micrograms of total RNA per sample. With a J-beta primer mix and a sample-barcoded 5' primer, a second PCR ran about 7 to 11 cycles. Carrying 12 random nucleotides, a template-switch adaptor labeled each individual cDNA molecule. No fewer than 3 million CDR3-containing paired-end reads came from each sample. From the 5' RACE reads, TCRdb called clonotypes with MiXCR, one entry per CDR3 protein. The sample yields around 1,100,000 distinct CDR3 sequences, around two fifths seen once. The CDR3 length is 13 residues. Germline loops: CDR1 SGHTA, CDR2 FQGNSA. The sequencing sample was made of blood. The gene calls are TRBV7-2 and TRBJ2-7, with a weak D call TRBD2 (5 bases). The J call is uncertain, as TRBJ2-5 better fits the DNA end. The sequence came from a man younger than 35 in good health. As DNA, the CDR3 is TGTGCCAGCAGCAAAGGAGGTCCCGGGACCCAGTACTTC. Translated: CASSKGGPGTQYF.